A single sample is the source of the 22 T cell receptor beta chains below, sequenced in a study of control samples from healthy donors and cancer patients. Repertoires were generated with immunoSEQ multiplex PCR, while TCRdb's copy carries only in-frame clones and drops some. In the table there are roughly 400,000 clones, around 90% of which are singletons. The sample comprised PBMCs. These receptors came from a man in his forties or fifties with head and neck cancer.

CDR3 bases: TGTGCCAGCAGCTTAGGGAAACAGTACGAGCAGTACTTC. Protein sequence: CASSLGKQYEQYF. This chain connects TRBV7-9 to TRBJ2-7; D uncertain. The CDR3 has 13 amino acids. The germline V and J ends were trimmed by 1 base and 4 bases, with 8 bases remaining between them. Germline V gene data show CDR1 as SEHNR and CDR2 as FQNEAQ (reference sequence).

In nucleotides, the CDR3 is TGCGCCAGCAGTGAGACTAGCGCGAGAAGCTACGAGCAGTACTTC. As protein: CASSETSARSYEQYF. The genes are TRBV10-2 and TRBJ2-7, with 7 nucleotides matching TRBD2. Germline assignment: CDR1 WSHSY and CDR2 SAAADI. The V segment lost 2 bases and the J segment 3 bases; nucleotides outside the gene matches: 7. The CDR3 runs 15 residues.

Comments on this clone: The junction differs from germline at one of its ends, possibly a read error. The J gene is TRBJ2-7, the V gene TRBV3-1 (or the pseudogene TRBV3-2); D possibly corresponds to TRBD2 (7 bases). From germline, CDR1 is LGHDT and CDR2 YNNKEL (reference sequence). The CDR3 consists of 12 residues. The CDR3 region has the DNA TGTGCCAGCAGCCAAGAAGGGGGAGGGCCGATCTTC. Translated: CASSQEGGGPIF.

The V and J genes are TRBV10-1 and TRBJ2-1; D might be TRBD2 (6 bases). The CDR3 length is 14 residues. In germline, CDR1 is WNHNN, CDR2 SYGVQD (reference sequence). V was clipped by 6 bases and J by 8 bases, with 17 bases between them. The CDR3: CASSLAPSGDEQFF. CDR3 DNA: TGCGCCAGCAGCCTAGCGCCCTCTGGGGATGAGCAGTTCTTC.

This clone is a singleton in its sample. This chain connects TRBV5-1 to TRBJ2-2; 7 nucleotides match TRBD1. Losses at the gene ends were 0 bases for V and 4 bases for J; bases not matched to a gene: 3. CDR3 length equals 15 residues. CDR1 and CDR2 (germline): SGHRS, YFSETQ. The CDR3 nucleotides read TGCGCCAGCAGCTTGGACAGGGGCCCCACCGGGGAGCTGTTTTTT. Protein product: CASSLDRGPTGELFF.

This rearrangement joins TRBV28 to TRBJ1-4; 8 bases agree with TRBD1. Germline-derived CDR1 and CDR2 are MDHEN and SYDVKM. With V trimmed by 5 bases and J by 8 bases, 10 bases remained unmatched. CDR3 size: 15 residues. This CDR3 reads CASSRPTGDDEKLFF. The CDR3 bases are TGTGCCAGCAGTCGACCGACAGGGGATGACGAAAAACTGTTTTTT. The full variable domain, with the rest looked up from reference TRBV28 and TRBJ1-4, is DVKVTQSSRYLVKRTGEKVFLECVQDMDHENMFWYRQDPGLGLRLIYFSYDVKMKEKGDIPEGYSVSREKKERFSLILESASTNQTSMYLCASSRPTGDDEKLFFGSGTQLSVL.

This chain uses TRBV30 with TRBJ1-5, with 9 bases matching TRBD1. This CDR3 has 14 amino acids. V shed 0 bases and J 4 bases; nucleotides not matched to a gene: 1. The germline CDR1 and CDR2 sequences are GTSNPN and SVGIG (reference sequence). The CDR3 here is CAWSVGQGNQPQHF. The CDR3 DNA reads as TGTGCCTGGAGTGTAGGACAGGGGAATCAGCCCCAGCATTTT.

The chain is built from TRBV11-2 and TRBJ1-2; tentative D call: TRBD1 (5 bases). Germline assignment: CDR1 SGHAT and CDR2 FQNNGV. V was pared by 3 bases and J by 7 bases, with 18 bases between. This CDR3 is 15 amino acids long. The CDR3 coding sequence is TGTGCCAGCAGCTTTGCAGGGCCCGATTCATCTGGCTACACCTTC. It translates to CASSFAGPDSSGYTF.

Comments on this clone: At the DNA level, this CDR3 is encoded by other sequences in the same sample as well. J is TRBJ2-7 and V is TRBV9; weak D call: TRBD2 (6 bases). Trimming removed 0 bases at V and 3 bases at J, with 7 bases between. The CDR3 has 13 amino acids. Looked up from germline, CDR1 is SGDLS and CDR2 is YYNGEE. For the CDR3, the DNA is TGTGCCAGCAGCGTAGCGACTAGCTACGAGCAGTACTTC. As protein: CASSVATSYEQYF.

The chain joins TRBV19 to TRBJ1-2, with D tentatively TRBD1 (5 bases). This CDR3 contains 13 residues. Per germline, CDR1 LNHDA and CDR2 SQIVND (reference sequence). Deletions cut 0 bases from V and 7 bases from J, with 9 bases between. CDR3 bases: TGTGCCAGTAGTATAGACCCAGGGACTGGCTACACCTTC. Protein: CASSIDPGTGYTF.

The genes are TRBV11-2 and TRBJ2-7, with D unresolved. The CDR3 length is 15 residues. The germline V and J ends were trimmed by 3 bases and 2 bases, with 14 bases remaining between them. Germline CDR1 is SGHAT and CDR2 is FQNNGV. Here the CDR3 reads CASSLDPTATYEQYF. The CDR3 bases are TGTGCCAGCAGCTTGGACCCGACTGCGACCTACGAGCAGTACTTC.

The chain carries TRBV7-9 and TRBJ1-2; no reliable D call. V lost 5 bases and J lost 6, with 22 bases in between. Germline V lookup: CDR1 SEHNR, CDR2 FQNEAQ (reference sequence). The CDR3 runs to 16 residues. Written as DNA, the CDR3 is TGTGCCAGCAGCCTAGTGGACCGGGCCCATTTCGATGGCTACACCTTC. Amino acids: CASSLVDRAHFDGYTF. Together with reference TRBV7-9 and TRBJ1-2, the CDR3 gives the full variable domain: DTGVSQNPRHKITKRGQNVTFRCDPISEHNRLYWYRQTLGQGPEFLTYFQNEAQLEKSRLLSDRFSAERPKGSFSTLEIQRTEQGDSAMYLCASSLVDRAHFDGYTFGSGTRLTVV.

The V call is TRBV4-1, the J call TRBJ2-7, with 11 bases identical to TRBD1. This CDR3 spans 14 amino acids. V lost 5 bases to trimming and J lost 7 bases; unmatched junction nucleotides: 7. Per the germline V gene, CDR1 is MGHRA and CDR2 is YSYEKL. The DNA for the CDR3 is TGCGCCAGCAGCGACCGGGACAGGGGGATAGAGCAGTACTTC. Protein: CASSDRDRGIEQYF.

This clone was counted only a few times. The rearrangement uses TRBV5-1 and TRBJ1-1, with D possibly being TRBD1 (5 bases). CDR3 length: 14 residues. Germline V gives CDR1 SGHRS, CDR2 YFSETQ. V lost 2 bases and J lost 3, with 11 bases in between. The CDR3 sequence is CASSLQDWDTEAFF. In nucleotides, the CDR3 is TGCGCCAGCAGCTTACAGGATTGGGACACTGAAGCTTTCTTT.

V gene TRBV6-5 combines with J gene TRBJ1-5; D is unresolved. V lost 6 bases and J 0 bases, leaving 12 bases between the germline ends. CDR1 and CDR2 from the germline V gene are MNHEY and SVGAGI. The CDR3 length is 15 residues. DNA of the CDR3: TGTGCCAGCAGCCGCCAAGCATTTAGCAATCAGCCCCAGCATTTT. The encoded protein is CASSRQAFSNQPQHF.

CDR3 nucleotide sequence: TGTGCCAGCAGCGGGGGAACCGGGGCAGGGATCGTCTCCGAGCAGTACTTC. It is translated as CASSGGTGAGIVSEQYF. The gene calls are TRBV7-8 and TRBJ2-7; D may match TRBD1 or TRBD2 (5 bases each). The CDR3 spans 17 residues. V lost 5 bases to trimming and J lost 6 bases, with 26 bases between them. Germline loops: CDR1 SGHVS, CDR2 FQNEAQ. The complete variable domain, with remaining parts taken from reference TRBV7-8 and TRBJ2-7, reads GAGVSQSPRYKVAKRGQDVALRCDPISGHVSLFWYQQALGQGPEFLTYFQNEAQLDKSGLPSDRFFAERPEGSVSTLKIQRTQQEDSAVYLCASSGGTGAGIVSEQYFGPGTRLTVT.

The V gene is TRBV7-2, the J gene TRBJ1-2, with 7 bases that match TRBD1. Germline CDR1 is SGHTA and CDR2 is FQGNSA. The CDR3 extends over 14 amino acids. The J segment lost 6 bases and the V segment lost 1 base, leaving 5 bases of the junction unmatched. The CDR3 DNA sequence: TGTGCCAGCAGCTTAGAGGGGGCGAAAGATGGCTACACCTTC. Protein sequence: CASSLEGAKDGYTF.

The rearrangement uses TRBV5-1 and TRBJ2-5, with no clear D. With 5 bases removed from V and 5 bases from J, the gap between germline ends came to 16 bases. Germline assignment: CDR1 SGHRS and CDR2 YFSETQ. The length of the CDR3 is 14 residues. The chain's CDR3 is CASSGPYTGETQYF. Here the CDR3 DNA reads TGCGCCAGCAGTGGGCCTTACACCGGGGAGACCCAGTACTTC. Filled out from reference TRBV5-1 and TRBJ2-5, the complete variable domain reads KAGVTQTPRYLIKTRGQQVTLSCSPISGHRSVSWYQQTPGQGLQFLFEYFSETQRNKGNFPGRFSGRQFSNSRSEMNVSTLELGDSALYLCASSGPYTGETQYFGPGTRLLVL.

This clone has a single count. The sample contains more than one DNA sequence encoding this CDR3. The chain is built from TRBV27 and TRBJ2-7; D ambiguous. The CDR3 loop spans 13 amino acids. The V end lost 3 bases, the J end lost 2 bases, and 8 bases lay between the germline ends. Looked up from germline, CDR1 is MNHEY and CDR2 is SMNVEV (reference sequence). The CDR3 sequence is CASSFGQTYEQYF. The CDR3 region has the DNA TGTGCCAGCAGTTTCGGCCAGACCTACGAGCAGTACTTC.

The V gene is TRBV5-1, the J gene TRBJ2-1; maybe TRBD1 (8 bases). This CDR3 is 15 amino acids long. CDR1 is SGHRS, CDR2 YFSETQ, per germline. Trimming removed 0 bases at V and 7 bases at J, with 14 bases between. As DNA, the CDR3 is TGCGCCAGCAGCTTGGGCGACAGGGGAGGGAATGAGCAGTTCTTC. It codes for CASSLGDRGGNEQFF.

This rearrangement joins TRBV24-1 to TRBJ2-1, with 8 bases that match TRBD1. This CDR3 is 16 amino acids long. Germline-derived CDR1 and CDR2 are KGHDR and SFDVKD. Losses at the gene ends were 5 bases for V and 12 bases for J; bases not matched to a gene: 17. This CDR3 reads CATSGSGTGRGMGQFF. As DNA, the CDR3 is TGTGCCACCAGTGGCTCCGGGACAGGTCGGGGTATGGGGCAGTTCTTC.

V is TRBV3-1 (or the pseudogene TRBV3-2) and J is TRBJ2-3; 10 nucleotides line up with TRBD2. The CDR3 length is 12 residues. Looked up from germline, CDR1 is LGHDT and CDR2 is YNNKEL (reference sequence). J gave up 11 bases and V 6 bases, and 5 bases lay outside the gene matches. The CDR3 spells CASREREGEQYF. CDR3 DNA sequence: TGTGCCAGCAGGGAGCGGGAGGGGGAGCAGTATTTT.